The T cell receptor (beta chain) under discussion was sequenced for a study of regulatory T cells in long-lasting Graves disease. For TCR beta, libraries came from iRepertoire HTBI primers and Arm-PCR of CDR3 regions. A single record per CDR3 protein comes from TCRdb applying MiXCR to the multiplex PCR reads. In the table there are fewer than 650,000 distinct CDR3 sequences, roughly 15% of which are singletons. This clonotype was detected ten times or more. Its antigen is still unknown. Study results and limitations: Limited samples may have lowered accuracy.

The CDR3 runs to 14 residues. Germline V gene data show CDR1 as MDHEN and CDR2 as SYDVKM. Trimming removed 10 bases from V and 4 bases from J, with 16 bases in between. The time point is: newly diagnosed GD, antithyroid drugs for less than 3 months. Isolated PBMC RNA provided the starting material for the TCR library. This sample was also put to use in a study of T cells in Graves' hyperthyroidism and ophthalmopathy. That report notes: The HTBI primer set served for first-round RT-PCR of the TCR CDR3.

The input for sequencing was peripheral blood mononuclear cells (PBMCs), taken at new diagnosis, from a patient treated with antithyroid drugs. This clonotype was sampled from a woman aged 30 to 39 with Graves disease. The chain employs TRBV28 and TRBJ2-2; D perhaps matches TRBD2 (6 bases). The CDR3 nucleotides are TGTGCCATTCTAGCGCGGTACCCCACCGGGGAGCTGTTTTTT. Translating it yields CAILARYPTGELFF.